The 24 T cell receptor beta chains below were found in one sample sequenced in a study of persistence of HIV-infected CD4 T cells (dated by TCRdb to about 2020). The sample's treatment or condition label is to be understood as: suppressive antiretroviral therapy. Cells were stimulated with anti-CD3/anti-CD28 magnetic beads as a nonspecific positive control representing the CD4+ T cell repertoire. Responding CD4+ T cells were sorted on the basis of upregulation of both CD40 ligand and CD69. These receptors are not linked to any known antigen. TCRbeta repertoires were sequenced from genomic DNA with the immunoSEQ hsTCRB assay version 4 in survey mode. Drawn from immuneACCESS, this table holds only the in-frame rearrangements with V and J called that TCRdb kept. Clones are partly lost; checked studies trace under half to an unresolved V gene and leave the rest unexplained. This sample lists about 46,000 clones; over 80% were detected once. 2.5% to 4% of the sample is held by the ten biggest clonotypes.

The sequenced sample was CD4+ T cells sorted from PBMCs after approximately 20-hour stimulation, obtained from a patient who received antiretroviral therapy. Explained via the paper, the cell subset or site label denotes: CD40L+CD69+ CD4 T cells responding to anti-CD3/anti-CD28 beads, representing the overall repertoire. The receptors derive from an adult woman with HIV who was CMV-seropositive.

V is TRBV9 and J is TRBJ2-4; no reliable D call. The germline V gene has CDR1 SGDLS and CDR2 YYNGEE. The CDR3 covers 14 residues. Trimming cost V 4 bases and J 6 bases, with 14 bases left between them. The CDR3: CASSPQVPPNIQYF. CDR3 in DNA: TGTGCCAGCAGCCCCCAGGTACCACCAAACATTCAGTACTTC.

CDR3 sequence (DNA): TGTGCCAGCAGCCACCAGGGGGCAGCACGTGGCAATGAGCAGTTCTTC. Encoded protein: CASSHQGAARGNEQFF. The chain recombines TRBV14 with TRBJ2-1, with 8 bases fitting TRBD1. V lost 3 bases, J lost 6 bases, and 10 bases stayed unmatched. This CDR3 contains 16 residues. Germline V gene sequence: CDR1 SGHDN, CDR2 FVKESK.

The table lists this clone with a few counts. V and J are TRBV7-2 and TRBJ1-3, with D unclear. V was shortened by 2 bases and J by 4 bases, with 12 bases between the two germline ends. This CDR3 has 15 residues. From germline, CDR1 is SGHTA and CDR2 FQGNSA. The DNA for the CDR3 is TGTGCCAGCAGCTTAAGAAGGGCGATAGGAAACACCATATATTTT. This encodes CASSLRRAIGNTIYF.

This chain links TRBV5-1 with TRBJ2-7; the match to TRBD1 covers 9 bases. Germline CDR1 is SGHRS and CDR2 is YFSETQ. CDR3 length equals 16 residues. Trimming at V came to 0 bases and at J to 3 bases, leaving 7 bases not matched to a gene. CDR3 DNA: TGCGCCAGCAGCTTGGCGCGGGGGACAGGGAGCTACGAGCAGTACTTC. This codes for CASSLARGTGSYEQYF.

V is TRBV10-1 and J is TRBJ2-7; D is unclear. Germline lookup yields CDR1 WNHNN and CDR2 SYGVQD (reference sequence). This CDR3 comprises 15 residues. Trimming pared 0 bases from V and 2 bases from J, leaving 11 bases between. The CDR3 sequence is CASSESRARTYEQYF. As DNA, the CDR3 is TGCGCCAGCAGTGAGTCTCGGGCAAGGACCTACGAGCAGTACTTC.

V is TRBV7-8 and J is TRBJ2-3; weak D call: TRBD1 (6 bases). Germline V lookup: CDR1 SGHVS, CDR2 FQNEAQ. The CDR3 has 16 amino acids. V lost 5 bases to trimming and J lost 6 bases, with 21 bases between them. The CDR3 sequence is CASSLSPRGRGDTQYF. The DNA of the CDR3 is TGTGCCAGCAGCCTAAGCCCCAGGGGCCGAGGGGATACGCAGTATTTT.

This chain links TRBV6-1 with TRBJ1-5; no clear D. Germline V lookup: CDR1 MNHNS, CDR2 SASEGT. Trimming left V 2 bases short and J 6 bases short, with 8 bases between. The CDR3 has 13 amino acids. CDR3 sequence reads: CASSEFRGQPQHF. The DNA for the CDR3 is TGTGCCAGCAGTGAATTTCGGGGTCAGCCCCAGCATTTT.

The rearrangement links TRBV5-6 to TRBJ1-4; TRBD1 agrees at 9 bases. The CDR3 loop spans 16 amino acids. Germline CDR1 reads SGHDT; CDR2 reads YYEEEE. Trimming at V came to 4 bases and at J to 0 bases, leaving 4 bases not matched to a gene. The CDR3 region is CASSLWTGATNEKLFF. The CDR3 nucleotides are TGTGCCAGCAGCCTTTGGACAGGGGCAACTAATGAAAAACTGTTTTTT.

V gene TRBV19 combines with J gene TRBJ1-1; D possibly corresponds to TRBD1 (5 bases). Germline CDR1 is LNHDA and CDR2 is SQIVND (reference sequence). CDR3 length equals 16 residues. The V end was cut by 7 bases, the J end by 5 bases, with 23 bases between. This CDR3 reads CASITPGLVGKTEAFF. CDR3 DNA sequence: TGTGCCAGTATAACCCCGGGGCTCGTGGGGAAAACTGAAGCTTTCTTT.

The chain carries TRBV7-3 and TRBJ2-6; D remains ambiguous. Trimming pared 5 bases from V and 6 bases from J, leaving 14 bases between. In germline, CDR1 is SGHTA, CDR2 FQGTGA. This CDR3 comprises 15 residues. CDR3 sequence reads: CASSLRGRTANVLTF. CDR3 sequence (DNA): TGTGCCAGCAGCCTGAGAGGTCGTACGGCCAACGTCCTGACTTTC. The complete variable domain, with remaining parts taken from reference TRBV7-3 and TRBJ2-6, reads GAGVSQTPSNKVTEKGKYVELRCDPISGHTALYWYRQSLGQGPEFLIYFQGTGAADDSGLPNDRFFAVRPEGSVSTLKIQRTERGDSAVYLCASSLRGRTANVLTFGAGSRLTVL.

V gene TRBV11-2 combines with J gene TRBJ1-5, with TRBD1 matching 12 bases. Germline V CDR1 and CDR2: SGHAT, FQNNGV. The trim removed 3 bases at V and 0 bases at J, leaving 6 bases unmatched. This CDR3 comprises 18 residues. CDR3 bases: TGTGCCAGCAGCTTGGGGACAGGGGGCGCGTATAGCAATCAGCCCCAGCATTTT. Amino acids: CASSLGTGGAYSNQPQHF. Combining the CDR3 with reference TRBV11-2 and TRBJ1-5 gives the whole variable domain EAGVAQSPRYKIIEKRQSVAFWCNPISGHATLYWYQQILGQGPKLLIQFQNNGVVDDSQLPKDRFSAERLKGVDSTLKIQPAKLEDSAVYLCASSLGTGGAYSNQPQHFGDGTRLSIL.

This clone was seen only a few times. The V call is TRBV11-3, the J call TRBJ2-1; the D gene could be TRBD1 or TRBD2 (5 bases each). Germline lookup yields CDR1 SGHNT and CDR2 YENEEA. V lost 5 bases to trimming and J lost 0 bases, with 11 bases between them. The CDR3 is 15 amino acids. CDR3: CASSPDTSSYNEQFF. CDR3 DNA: TGTGCCAGCAGCCCGGACACTAGCTCCTACAATGAGCAGTTCTTC.

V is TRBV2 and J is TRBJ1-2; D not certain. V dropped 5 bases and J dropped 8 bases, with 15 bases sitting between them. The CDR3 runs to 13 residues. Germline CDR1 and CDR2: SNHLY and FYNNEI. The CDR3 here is CASSLAGWEGYTF. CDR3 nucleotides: TGTGCCAGCAGTTTAGCCGGTTGGGAGGGCTACACCTTC.

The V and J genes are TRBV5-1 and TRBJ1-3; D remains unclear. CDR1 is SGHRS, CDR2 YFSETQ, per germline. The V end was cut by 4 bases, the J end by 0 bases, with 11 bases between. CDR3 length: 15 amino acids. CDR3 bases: TGCGCCAGCAGCGAAGCGGGAGGCTCTGGAAACACCATATATTTT. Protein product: CASSEAGGSGNTIYF.

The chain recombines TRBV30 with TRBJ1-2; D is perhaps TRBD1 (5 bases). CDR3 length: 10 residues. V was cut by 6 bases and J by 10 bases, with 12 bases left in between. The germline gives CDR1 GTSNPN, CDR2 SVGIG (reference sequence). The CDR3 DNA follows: TGTGCCTGTCGACAGTTTGACTACACCTTC. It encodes CACRQFDYTF.

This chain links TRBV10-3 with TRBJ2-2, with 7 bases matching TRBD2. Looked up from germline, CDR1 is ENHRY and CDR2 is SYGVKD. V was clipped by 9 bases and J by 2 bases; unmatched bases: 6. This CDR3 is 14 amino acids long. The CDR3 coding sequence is TGTGCCATGAGGGGCGGGAGTAACACCGGGGAGCTGTTTTTT. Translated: CAMRGGSNTGELFF.

CDR3 DNA sequence: TGTGCCAGCAGTGACTCAGCGGCCAGGGGAGGTGGCTACACCTTC. It encodes CASSDSAARGGGYTF. The rearrangement uses TRBV6-4 and TRBJ1-2, with D maybe TRBD1 (6 bases). Trimming cost V 0 bases and J 7 bases, with 15 bases left between them. The germline V gene encodes CDR1 MRHNA and CDR2 SNTAGT. CDR3 length: 15 residues.

CDR3 loop: CASSDSRYSGNTIYF. Here the CDR3 DNA reads TGTGCCAGCAGTGACTCCCGTTACTCTGGAAACACCATATATTTT. The chain has TRBV6-4 and TRBJ1-3, with no clear D. The CDR3 is made up of 15 amino acids. The germline CDR1 and CDR2 sequences are MRHNA and SNTAGT. Trimming shortened V by 0 bases and J by 0 bases, and 6 bases separated the two germline ends.

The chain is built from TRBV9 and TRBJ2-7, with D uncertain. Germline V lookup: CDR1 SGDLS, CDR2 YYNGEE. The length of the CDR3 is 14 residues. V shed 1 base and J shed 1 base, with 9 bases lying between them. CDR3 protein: CASSVQSFSYEQYF. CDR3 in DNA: TGTGCCAGCAGCGTACAGTCCTTTTCCTACGAGCAGTACTTC.

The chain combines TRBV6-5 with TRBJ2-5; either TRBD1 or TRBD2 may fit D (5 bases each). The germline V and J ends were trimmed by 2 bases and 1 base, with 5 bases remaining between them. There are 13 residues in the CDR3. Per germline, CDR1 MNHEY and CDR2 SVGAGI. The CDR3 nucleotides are TGTGCCAGCAGTTACGGGGGCCAAGAGACCCAGTACTTC. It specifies CASSYGGQETQYF.

CDR3 nucleotides: TGTGCCACCGAAAGACAGAGCTTCAATCAGCCCCAGCATTTT. It translates to CATERQSFNQPQHF. V usage is TRBV19 and J usage is TRBJ1-5, with TRBD1 as a possible D gene (5 bases). The CDR3 is 14 amino acids. V gave up 10 bases and J gave up 3 bases, with 16 bases separating them. Germline loops: CDR1 LNHDA, CDR2 SQIVND (reference sequence).

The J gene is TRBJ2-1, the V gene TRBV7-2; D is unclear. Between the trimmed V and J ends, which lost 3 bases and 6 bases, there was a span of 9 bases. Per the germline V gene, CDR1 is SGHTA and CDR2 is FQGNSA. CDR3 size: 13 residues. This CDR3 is CASSLSTLNEQFF. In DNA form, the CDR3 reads TGTGCCAGCAGCTTGAGTACCCTCAATGAGCAGTTCTTC.

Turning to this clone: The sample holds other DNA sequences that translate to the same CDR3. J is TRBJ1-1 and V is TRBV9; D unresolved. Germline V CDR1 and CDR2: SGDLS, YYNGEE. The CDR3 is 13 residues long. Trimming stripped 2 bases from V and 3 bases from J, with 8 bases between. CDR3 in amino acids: CASSVGGYTEAFF. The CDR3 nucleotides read TGTGCCAGCAGCGTTGGCGGATACACTGAAGCTTTCTTT. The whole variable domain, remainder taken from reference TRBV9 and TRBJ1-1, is DSGVTQTPKHLITATGQRVTLRCSPRSGDLSVYWYQQSLDQGLQFLIQYYNGEERAKGNILERFSAQQFPDLHSELNLSSLELGDSALYFCASSVGGYTEAFFGQGTRLTVV.

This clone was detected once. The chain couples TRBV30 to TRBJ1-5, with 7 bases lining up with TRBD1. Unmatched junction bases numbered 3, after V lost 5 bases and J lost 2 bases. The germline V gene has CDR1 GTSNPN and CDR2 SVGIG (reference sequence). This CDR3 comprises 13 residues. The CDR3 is CAWDRAGNQPQHF. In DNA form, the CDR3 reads TGTGCCTGGGACAGGGCTGGCAATCAGCCCCAGCATTTT.